The clone carrying this T cell receptor (beta chain) has only one observation. The sample belongs to a study of shared clonotypes between healthy human individuals. Data came from immunoSEQ multiplex PCR; TCRdb stores just in-frame clones and leaves some out. The sample contains about 680,000 clones, 92% of which appear only once. Naive CD8 cells, CD45RO-negative and positively selected for CCR7, excluded terminally differentiated effector memory CD45RA+ cells. There are 13 residues in the CDR3. Per germline, CDR1 MNHEY and CDR2 SMNVEV (reference sequence). The germline V and J ends were trimmed by 3 bases and 1 base, with 7 bases remaining between them.

This receptor was obtained from a man aged 30 to 39 in good health. The sample taken for sequencing was naive CD8+ T cells sorted from blood. The chain recombines TRBV27 with TRBJ2-7; D is uncertain. CDR3 nucleotide sequence: TGTGCCAGCAGTTTGGCTGCTTCCTACGAGCAGTACTTC. This gives the protein CASSLAASYEQYF.